Each of the 23 T cell receptor beta chains below was sequenced from the same sample in a study of T cell responses to AZD1222 COVID-19 vaccine. Profiled with immunoSEQ multiplex PCR; TCRdb holds only in-frame clones, not every one. The sample has 100,000 to 150,000 clones; roughly 86% are singletons. The input for sequencing was peripheral blood, taken on day 0 of AZD1222 vaccination. These receptor sequences come from an adult in good health.

Only one count was recorded for this clone. J is TRBJ1-4 and V is TRBV29-1, with a possible D match to TRBD1 (5 bases). This CDR3 comprises 12 residues. The V end was cut by 4 bases, the J end by 8 bases, with 11 bases between. Germline CDR1 and CDR2: SQVTM and ANQGSEA. The CDR3 DNA is TGCAGCGTTGGTCAGGGAAGGGAAAAACTGTTTTTT. This encodes CSVGQGREKLFF.

This clone turned up a few times. The chain employs TRBV19 and TRBJ1-1; D ambiguous. Germline lookup yields CDR1 LNHDA and CDR2 SQIVND (reference sequence). Trimming shortened V by 5 bases and J by 5 bases, and 12 bases separated the two germline ends. The CDR3 extends over 13 amino acids. The CDR3 sequence: CASSEALGTEAFF. Written as DNA, the CDR3 is TGTGCCAGTAGTGAGGCGCTGGGGACTGAAGCTTTCTTT. Complete variable domain (other parts from reference TRBV19 and TRBJ1-1): DGGITQSPKYLFRKEGQNVTLSCEQNLNHDAMYWYRQDPGQGLRLIYYSQIVNDFQKGDIAEGYSVSREKKESFPLTVTSAQKNPTAFYLCASSEALGTEAFFGQGTRLTVV.

V gene TRBV7-9 combines with J gene TRBJ1-1; D is perhaps TRBD1 (6 bases). V lost 5 bases, J lost 2 bases, and 12 bases lay in between. The CDR3 has 14 residues. From germline, CDR1 is SEHNR and CDR2 FQNEAQ (reference sequence). The CDR3 loop is CASSPRTANTEAFF. For the CDR3, the DNA is TGTGCCAGCAGCCCTCGGACAGCCAACACTGAAGCTTTCTTT.

This chain uses TRBV5-1 with TRBJ1-3, with TRBD1 identical over 7 bases. Trimming cost V 4 bases and J 0 bases; bases outside gene matches: 10. The CDR3 has 17 amino acids. Germline CDR1 SGHRS, CDR2 YFSETQ. CDR3 in amino acids: CASSNRQGLNSGNTIYF. DNA of the CDR3: TGCGCCAGCAGCAACCGACAGGGACTAAACTCTGGAAACACCATATATTTT.

The chain employs TRBV18 and TRBJ1-1; D ambiguous. CDR3 length equals 14 residues. V shed 4 bases and J shed 1 base, with 10 bases lying between them. Germline CDR1 and CDR2: KGHSH and LQKENI. The CDR3 here is CASSRHPGNTEAFF. CDR3 sequence (DNA): TGTGCCAGCTCACGACACCCTGGGAACACTGAAGCTTTCTTT.

This clone occurred once. The V gene is TRBV20-1, the J gene TRBJ2-5, with 7 bases aligning to TRBD2. In germline, CDR1 is DFQATT, CDR2 SNEGSKA (reference sequence). After removal of 6 bases from V and 5 bases from J, the junction contained 3 bases not matched to a gene. There are 11 residues in the CDR3. In DNA, the CDR3 is TGCAGTGCCTGGGACTACGAGACCCAGTACTTC. Translated: CSAWDYETQYF.

This chain connects TRBV5-1 to TRBJ1-1; weak D call: TRBD1 (5 bases). Trimming took off 3 bases at V and 1 base at J, with 16 bases between the two ends. CDR1 SGHRS and CDR2 YFSETQ come from the germline V gene. The CDR3 extends over 16 amino acids. In DNA form, the CDR3 reads TGCGCCAGCAGCTCCGGTCAACAGGTGGGGAACACTGAAGCTTTCTTT. It translates to CASSSGQQVGNTEAFF.

The J gene is TRBJ1-4, the V gene TRBV2; possibly TRBD1 for D (6 bases). Per the germline V gene, CDR1 is SNHLY and CDR2 is FYNNEI. CDR3 size: 15 residues. V was shortened by 2 bases and J by 8 bases, with 15 bases between the two germline ends. As DNA, the CDR3 is TGTGCCAGCAGTGAAACGGGGGGCAGGGGCGAAAAACTGTTTTTT. It specifies CASSETGGRGEKLFF. Variable domain in full (rest from reference TRBV2 and TRBJ1-4): EPEVTQTPSHQVTQMGQEVILRCVPISNHLYFYWYRQILGQKVEFLVSFYNNEISEKSEIFDDQFSVERPDGSNFTLKIRSTKLEDSAMYFCASSETGGRGEKLFFGSGTQLSVL.

The V call is TRBV9, the J call TRBJ1-2; D call uncertain. Between the trimmed V and J ends, which lost 0 bases and 5 bases, there was a span of 17 bases. There are 16 residues in the CDR3. CDR1 is SGDLS, CDR2 YYNGEE, per germline. Here the CDR3 reads CASSVGAGGGLYGYTF. For the CDR3, the DNA is TGTGCCAGCAGCGTAGGAGCAGGAGGCGGGCTTTATGGCTACACCTTC.

The chain has TRBV10-3 and TRBJ2-1, with 9 nucleotides matching TRBD2. The CDR3 sequence is 15 residues long. Trimming removed 3 bases from V and 10 bases from J; junction bases left unmatched: 10. Germline-derived CDR1 and CDR2 are ENHRY and SYGVKD. The CDR3 DNA reads TGTGCCATCAGTGATCGGGTAGCGGGAGTACGAGAGCAGTTCTTC. Translation gives CAISDRVAGVREQFF.

The chain employs TRBV28 and TRBJ2-5, with D uncertain. This CDR3 spans 12 amino acids. Deletions cut 7 bases from V and 5 bases from J, with 11 bases between. Germline-derived CDR1 and CDR2 are MDHEN and SYDVKM. The CDR3 here is CASNQNEETQYF. As DNA, the CDR3 is TGTGCCAGCAACCAGAACGAGGAGACCCAGTACTTC.

CDR3 coding DNA: TGTGCCAGCAGCAATCCAAGGGGGAACACTGAAGCTTTCTTT. Its protein is CASSNPRGNTEAFF. The V gene is TRBV21-1, the J gene TRBJ1-1; TRBD1 is taken as the D call from the table, unchecked against the DNA. TRBV21-1 counts as a pseudogene. This CDR3 is built from 14 residues.

As to this clone: Other nucleotide sequences in the sample specify the same CDR3. The CDR3 nucleotides read TGTGCCAGTAGCCGGGGACAGCTGAACACTGAAGCTTTCTTT. It translates to CASSRGQLNTEAFF. The V gene is TRBV19, the J gene TRBJ1-1; 7 nucleotides match TRBD1. The CDR3 has 14 residues. V lost 6 bases and J lost 0; bases outside the gene matches: 4. CDR1 is LNHDA, CDR2 SQIVND, per germline (reference sequence).

The chain has TRBV28 and TRBJ2-2; D not resolved. CDR3 size: 15 residues. With 1 base removed from V and 1 base from J, the gap between germline ends came to 7 bases. Germline values: CDR1 MDHEN, CDR2 SYDVKM. In nucleotides, the CDR3 is TGTGCCAGCAGTTTATATGGCGGGAACACCGGGGAGCTGTTTTTT. Translated: CASSLYGGNTGELFF.

The rearrangement links TRBV3-1 (or the pseudogene TRBV3-2) to TRBJ1-6, with D possibly matching TRBD1 (5 bases). Looked up from germline, CDR1 is LGHDT and CDR2 is YNNKEL (reference sequence). This CDR3 has 12 amino acids. V dropped 8 bases and J dropped 9 bases, with 11 bases sitting between them. The DNA for the CDR3 is TGTGCCAGCGGGACGGAGGGTTCACCCCTCCACTTT. It is translated as CASGTEGSPLHF.

This rearrangement joins TRBV1 to TRBJ2-7; the D call in the table, TRBD1, was not verified against the DNA. TRBV1 is flagged as a pseudogene. CDR3 length equals 17 residues. The chain's CDR3 is CTSSQVSGQRPFNEQYF. DNA of the CDR3: TGCACCAGCAGCCAAGTATCGGGACAGAGACCTTTTAACGAGCAGTACTTC.

V and J are TRBV27 and TRBJ2-4; 11 nucleotides align to TRBD1. The CDR3 contains 17 residues. Germline V CDR1 and CDR2: MNHEY, SMNVEV (reference sequence). J was trimmed by 3 bases and V by 2 bases; bases with no gene match: 6. DNA of the CDR3: TGTGCCAGCAGTTTAAGGGACAGGGGGTTTGGCAAAAACATTCAGTACTTC. Protein sequence: CASSLRDRGFGKNIQYF.

This chain links TRBV7-9 with TRBJ1-2; D perhaps matches TRBD1 (6 bases). Germline values: CDR1 SEHNR, CDR2 FQNEAQ (reference sequence). V was shortened by 6 bases and J by 6 bases, with 14 bases between the two germline ends. The CDR3 runs to 13 residues. The CDR3 loop reads CASRMEAGDGYTF. For the CDR3, the DNA is TGTGCCAGCAGAATGGAGGCAGGGGATGGCTACACCTTC.

CDR3 protein: CASSFYSLQNLYGYTF. The CDR3 DNA sequence: TGTGCCAGCAGCTTTTATTCCCTACAGAATCTCTATGGCTACACCTTC. V is TRBV5-8 and J is TRBJ1-2; no definite D call. V shed 2 bases and J shed 4 bases, with 18 bases lying between them. The CDR3 spans 16 residues. Germline lookup yields CDR1 SGHTS and CDR2 YDEGEE.

This clone was detected only once. The genes are TRBV19 and TRBJ1-6, with D uncertain. The CDR3 sequence is 12 residues long. Germline lookup yields CDR1 LNHDA and CDR2 SQIVND (reference sequence). V was cut by 3 bases and J by 7 bases, with 4 bases left in between. The CDR3 DNA sequence: TGTGCCAGTAGTATTGGGAATTCACCCCTCCACTTT. Protein sequence: CASSIGNSPLHF.

V is TRBV27 and J is TRBJ1-5; TRBD1 might be the D (5 bases). CDR1 and CDR2 from the germline V gene are MNHEY and SMNVEV (reference sequence). The V end was cut by 2 bases, the J end by 1 base, with 15 bases between. There are 17 residues in the CDR3. The CDR3 reads CASSLVSPGLSNQPQHF. The CDR3, as DNA: TGTGCCAGCAGTTTAGTTTCTCCGGGACTCAGCAATCAGCCCCAGCATTTT.

The gene calls are TRBV29-1 and TRBJ1-1, with TRBD1 identical over 7 bases. Germline V gene lookup returns CDR1 SQVTM and CDR2 ANQGSEA. V lost 1 base and J lost 0; bases outside the gene matches: 5. The CDR3 contains 15 residues. The CDR3 DNA follows: TGCAGCGTTGAAGGGACAGGCCTCATGAACACTGAAGCTTTCTTT. Translated, it gives CSVEGTGLMNTEAFF.

This chain joins TRBV14 and TRBJ1-2; possible D gene TRBD1, 5 bases. The CDR3 contains 13 residues. The germline CDR1 and CDR2 sequences are SGHDN and FVKESK. Trimming stripped 4 bases from V and 9 bases from J, with 15 bases between. The CDR3 region is CASSPTGGKSYTF. The CDR3 DNA sequence: TGTGCCAGCAGCCCAACGGGGGGTAAGAGCTACACCTTC.